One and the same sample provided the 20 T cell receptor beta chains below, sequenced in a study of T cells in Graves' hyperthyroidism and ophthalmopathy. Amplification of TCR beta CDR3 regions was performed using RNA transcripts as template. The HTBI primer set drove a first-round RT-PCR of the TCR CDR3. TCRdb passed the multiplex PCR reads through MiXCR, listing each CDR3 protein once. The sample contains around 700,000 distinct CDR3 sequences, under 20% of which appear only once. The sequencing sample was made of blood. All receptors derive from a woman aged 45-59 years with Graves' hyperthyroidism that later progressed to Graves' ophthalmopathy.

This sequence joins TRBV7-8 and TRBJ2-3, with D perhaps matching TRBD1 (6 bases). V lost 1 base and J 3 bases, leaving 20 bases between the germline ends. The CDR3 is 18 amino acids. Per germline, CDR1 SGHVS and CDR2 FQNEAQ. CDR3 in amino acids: CASSLGLGPTGETDTQYF. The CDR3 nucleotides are TGTGCCAGCAGCTTAGGATTGGGGCCGACAGGAGAGACAGATACGCAGTATTTT.

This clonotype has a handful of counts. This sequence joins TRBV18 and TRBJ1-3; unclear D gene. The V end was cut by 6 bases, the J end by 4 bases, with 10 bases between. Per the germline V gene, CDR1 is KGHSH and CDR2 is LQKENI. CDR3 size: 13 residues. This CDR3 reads CASSPSLGNTIYF. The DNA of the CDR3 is TGTGCCAGCTCCCCTTCCTTGGGAAACACCATATATTTT.

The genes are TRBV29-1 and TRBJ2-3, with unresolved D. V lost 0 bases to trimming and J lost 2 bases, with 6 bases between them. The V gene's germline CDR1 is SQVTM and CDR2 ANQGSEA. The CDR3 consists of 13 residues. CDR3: CSVEDPPTDTQYF. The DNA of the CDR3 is TGCAGCGTTGAAGATCCACCCACAGATACGCAGTATTTT.

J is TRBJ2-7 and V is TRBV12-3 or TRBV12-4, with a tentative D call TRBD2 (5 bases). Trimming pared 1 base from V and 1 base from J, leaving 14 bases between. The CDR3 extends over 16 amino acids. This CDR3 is CASSLGTWERSYEQYF. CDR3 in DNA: TGTGCCAGCAGTTTAGGGACTTGGGAGCGTTCCTACGAGCAGTACTTC.

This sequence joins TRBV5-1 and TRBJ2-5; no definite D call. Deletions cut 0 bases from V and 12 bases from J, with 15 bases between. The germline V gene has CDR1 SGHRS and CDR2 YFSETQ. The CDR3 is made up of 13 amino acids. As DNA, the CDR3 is TGCGCCAGCAGCTTGGTGGCTTACGACACCGAGTACTTC. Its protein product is CASSLVAYDTEYF.

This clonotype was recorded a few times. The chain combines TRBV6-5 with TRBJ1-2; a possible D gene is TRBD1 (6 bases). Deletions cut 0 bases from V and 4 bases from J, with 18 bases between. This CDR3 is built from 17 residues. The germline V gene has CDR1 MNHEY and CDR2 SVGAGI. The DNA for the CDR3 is TGTGCCAGCAGTTACTCGTCGGGGGCGGGATCGGTCTATGGCTACACCTTC. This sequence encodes CASSYSSGAGSVYGYTF.

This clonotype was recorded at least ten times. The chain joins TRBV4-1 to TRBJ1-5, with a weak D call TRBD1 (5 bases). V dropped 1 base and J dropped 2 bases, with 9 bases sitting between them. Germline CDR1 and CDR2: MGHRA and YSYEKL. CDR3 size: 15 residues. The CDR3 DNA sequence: TGCGCCAGCAGCCAAGGGGGCTCGGGCAATCAGCCCCAGCATTTT. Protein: CASSQGGSGNQPQHF.

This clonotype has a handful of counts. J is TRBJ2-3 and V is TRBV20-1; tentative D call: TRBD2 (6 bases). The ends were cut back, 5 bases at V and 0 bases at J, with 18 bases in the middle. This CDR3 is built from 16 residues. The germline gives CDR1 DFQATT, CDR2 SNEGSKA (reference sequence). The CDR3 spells CSAGIYGGTSTDTQYF. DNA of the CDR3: TGCAGTGCTGGAATCTATGGGGGGACGAGCACAGATACGCAGTATTTT.

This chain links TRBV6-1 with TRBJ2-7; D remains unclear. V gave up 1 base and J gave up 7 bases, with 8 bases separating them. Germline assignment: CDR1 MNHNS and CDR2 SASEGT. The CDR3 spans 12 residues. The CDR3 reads CASSEGSTEQYF. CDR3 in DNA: TGTGCCAGCAGTGAAGGTAGCACAGAGCAGTACTTC.

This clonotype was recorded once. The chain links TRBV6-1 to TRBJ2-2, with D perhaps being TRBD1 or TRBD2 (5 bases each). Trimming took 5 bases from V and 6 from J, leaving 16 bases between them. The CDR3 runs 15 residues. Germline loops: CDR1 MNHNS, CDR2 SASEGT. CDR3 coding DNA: TGTGCCAGCAGTCGAAGGGACCCAAACGCCGGGGAGCTGTTTTTT. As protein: CASSRRDPNAGELFF.

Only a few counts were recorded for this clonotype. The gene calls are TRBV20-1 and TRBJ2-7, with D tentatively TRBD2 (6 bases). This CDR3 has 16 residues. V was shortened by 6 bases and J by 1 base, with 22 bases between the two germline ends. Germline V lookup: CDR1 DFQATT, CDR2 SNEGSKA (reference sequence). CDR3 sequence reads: CSAYPLSRDFSYEQYF. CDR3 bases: TGCAGTGCCTACCCCCTCTCGCGGGACTTTTCCTACGAGCAGTACTTC.

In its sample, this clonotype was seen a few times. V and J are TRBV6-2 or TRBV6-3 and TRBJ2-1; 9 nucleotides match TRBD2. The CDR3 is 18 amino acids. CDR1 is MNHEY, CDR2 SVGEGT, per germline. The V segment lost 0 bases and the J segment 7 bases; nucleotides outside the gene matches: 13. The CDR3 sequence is CASSYSILAGGIGNEQFF. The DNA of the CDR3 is TGTGCCAGCAGTTACTCGATCTTGGCGGGGGGGATCGGAAATGAGCAGTTCTTC.

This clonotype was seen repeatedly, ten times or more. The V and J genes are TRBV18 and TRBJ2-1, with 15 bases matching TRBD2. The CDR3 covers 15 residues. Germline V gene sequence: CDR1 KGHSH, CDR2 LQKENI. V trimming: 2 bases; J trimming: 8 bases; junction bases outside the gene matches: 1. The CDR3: CASSPGTSGGYEQFF. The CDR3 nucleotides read TGTGCCAGCTCACCAGGGACTAGCGGGGGGTATGAGCAGTTCTTC.

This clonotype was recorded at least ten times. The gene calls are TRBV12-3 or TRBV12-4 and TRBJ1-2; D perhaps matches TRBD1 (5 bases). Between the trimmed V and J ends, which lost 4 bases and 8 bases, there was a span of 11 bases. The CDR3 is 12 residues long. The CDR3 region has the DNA TGTGCCAGCAGTTCGGGACTGCGGGGCTACACCTTC. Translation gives CASSSGLRGYTF.

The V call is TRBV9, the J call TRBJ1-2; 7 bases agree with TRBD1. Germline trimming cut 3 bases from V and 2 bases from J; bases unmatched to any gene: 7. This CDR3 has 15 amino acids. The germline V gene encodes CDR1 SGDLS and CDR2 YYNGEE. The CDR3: CASSAPTGWNYGYTF. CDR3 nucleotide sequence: TGTGCCAGCAGCGCCCCGACAGGGTGGAACTATGGCTACACCTTC.

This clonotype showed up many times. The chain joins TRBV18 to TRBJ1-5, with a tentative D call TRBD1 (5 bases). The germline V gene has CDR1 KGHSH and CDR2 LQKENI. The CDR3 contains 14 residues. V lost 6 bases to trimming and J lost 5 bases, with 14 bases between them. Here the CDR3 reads CASSPGHGDQPQHF. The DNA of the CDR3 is TGTGCCAGCTCCCCAGGGCATGGGGATCAGCCCCAGCATTTT.

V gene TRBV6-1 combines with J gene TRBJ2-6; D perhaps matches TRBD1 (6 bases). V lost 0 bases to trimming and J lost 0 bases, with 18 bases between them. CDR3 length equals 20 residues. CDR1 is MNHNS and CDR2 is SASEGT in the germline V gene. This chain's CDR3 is CASSEAGGRIMRSGANVLTF. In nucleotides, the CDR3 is TGTGCCAGCAGTGAAGCAGGGGGTAGGATAATGCGCTCTGGGGCCAACGTCCTGACTTTC.

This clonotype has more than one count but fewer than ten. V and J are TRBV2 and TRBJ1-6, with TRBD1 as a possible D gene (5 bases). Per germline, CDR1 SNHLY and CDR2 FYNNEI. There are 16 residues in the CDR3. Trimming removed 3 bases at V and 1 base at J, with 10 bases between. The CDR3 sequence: CASSDRGASYNSPLHF. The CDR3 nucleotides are TGTGCCAGCAGTGACCGAGGGGCGTCCTATAATTCACCCCTCCACTTT.

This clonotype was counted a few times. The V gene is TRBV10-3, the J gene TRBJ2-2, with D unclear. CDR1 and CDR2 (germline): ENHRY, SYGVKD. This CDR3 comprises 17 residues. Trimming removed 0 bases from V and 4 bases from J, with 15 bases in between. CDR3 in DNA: TGTGCCATCAGTGAGTCGAGGTCGGGTAGCAGCACCGGGGAGCTGTTTTTT. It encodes CAISESRSGSSTGELFF.

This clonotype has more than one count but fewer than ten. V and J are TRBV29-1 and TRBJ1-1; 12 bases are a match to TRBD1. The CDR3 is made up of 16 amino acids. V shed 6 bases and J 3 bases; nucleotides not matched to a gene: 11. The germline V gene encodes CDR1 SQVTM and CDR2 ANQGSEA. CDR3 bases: TGCAGCGTCTTGGGACAGGGGGCTAAAATGGACACTGAAGCTTTCTTT. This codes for CSVLGQGAKMDTEAFF.